Listed here is a single T cell receptor beta chain. Its antigen is undetermined. The sample is drawn from a study of identifying expanded T cells in peripheral blood. Broader study findings: Clone count variance between roughly 2-week samples rose with total template count.

No infections or other immune events were documented during collection. Measured with immunoSEQ multiplex PCR; TCRdb has only the in-frame clones, and not every one. The sample contains 51,000 or so clones, roughly 82% of which appear only once. Deletions cut 6 bases from V and 0 bases from J, with 15 bases between. The CDR3 has 14 amino acids. Germline assignment: CDR1 SQVTM and CDR2 ANQGSEA. The receptor was isolated from a person aged 18 to 69 in good health. This chain uses TRBV29-1 with TRBJ2-7, with D possibly TRBD2 on 6 matching bases. Source material: blood. The DNA for the CDR3 is TGCAGCGTCGCCGGGACTCGAAACTCCTACGAGCAGTACTTC. Residues: CSVAGTRNSYEQYF.